Listed below are T cell receptor beta chains from one sample, sequenced in a study of shared clonotypes between healthy human individuals. TCRdb's copy holds only in-frame clones and misses some; the assay was immunoSEQ multiplex PCR. The data show about 1.5 million clones, with roughly 96% seen just once and approximately 1.2% held by the top ten. Sequenced input: naive CD4+ T cells sorted from blood. All receptors derive from a man under 40 in good health. Both conserved end residues are part of each CDR3. The D gene is left open where the match is weak. Not every row has a clone size; where given, it reads once, few, many or a size class.

d_call,clone_size,v_call,j_call,cdr3_aa,cdr3_nt
.,.,TRBV5-4,TRBJ2-5,CASTRRREETQYF,TGTGCCAGCACCCGGAGGAGGGAAGAGACCCAGTACTTC
.,.,TRBV4-3,TRBJ1-2,CASSQDQGLSGYTF,TGCGCCAGCAGCCAAGATCAGGGGCTGAGTGGCTACACCTTC
.,.,TRBV15,TRBJ1-1,CATSLGTEAFF,TGTGCCACCAGCTTGGGGACTGAAGCTTTCTTT
.,.,TRBV15,TRBJ1-3,CATSRDLASGNTIYF,TGTGCCACCAGCAGAGATCTAGCATCTGGAAACACCATATATTTT
.,.,TRBV4-2,TRBJ1-1,CASSLDTKLNTEAFF,TGTGCCAGCAGCCTCGACACGAAGCTGAACACTGAAGCTTTCTTT
.,.,TRBV28,TRBJ2-6,CASTEILRANVLTF,TGTGCCAGTACGGAAATTTTAAGGGCCAACGTCCTGACTTTC
.,.,TRBV20-1,TRBJ1-2,CSASAGDGYTF,TGCAGTGCTAGTGCAGGGGACGGCTACACCTTC
.,.,TRBV29-1,TRBJ2-7,CSATRGNLYEQYF,TGCAGCGCGACGAGGGGAAACTTGTACGAGCAGTACTTC
TRBD1,.,TRBV10-3,TRBJ1-4,CAIRGGFNEKLFF,TGTGCCATCAGAGGGGGCTTCAATGAAAAACTGTTTTTT
TRBD2,.,TRBV5-1,TRBJ2-7,CASSPSTSGSNEQYF,TGCGCCAGCAGCCCATCAACTAGCGGGAGTAACGAGCAGTACTTC
TRBD1,.,TRBV6-5,TRBJ1-2,CASTRTGGYGYTF,TGTGCCAGCACCCGGACAGGGGGTTATGGCTACACCTTC
TRBD1,.,TRBV6-5,TRBJ2-1,CASGSGGDNEQFF,TGTGCCAGCGGGTCAGGGGGAGACAATGAGCAGTTCTTC
TRBD1,.,TRBV6-5,TRBJ1-2,CASTYDTGDYYGYTF,TGTGCCAGCACCTACGACACAGGGGACTACTATGGCTACACCTTC
TRBD1,few,TRBV18,TRBJ1-4,CASSPIAGQGSEKLFF,TGTGCCAGCTCACCAATCGCAGGACAGGGGAGTGAAAAACTGTTTTTT
.,.,TRBV4-3,TRBJ1-2,CASSQDLTGAGYTF,TGCGCCAGCAGCCAAGATCTGACGGGGGCCGGCTACACCTTC
.,.,TRBV7-9,TRBJ2-3,CASSFGGTPDTQYF,TGTGCCAGCAGCTTTGGCGGGACACCAGATACGCAGTATTTT
.,.,TRBV5-1,TRBJ2-6,CASSLGAGSGANVLTF,TGCGCCAGCAGCTTGGGAGCAGGGTCTGGGGCCAACGTCCTGACTTTC
.,.,TRBV28,TRBJ2-7,CASSLSGVSSYEQYF,TGTGCCAGCAGTTTATCAGGGGTTAGCTCCTACGAGCAGTACTTC
.,.,TRBV19,TRBJ2-5,CASSRPGGPQETQYF,TGTGCCAGTAGTAGACCCGGGGGTCCCCAAGAGACCCAGTACTTC
TRBD1,.,TRBV11-3,TRBJ2-1,CASSLRSGTGVYNEQFF,TGTGCCAGCAGCTTAAGGAGCGGGACAGGGGTTTACAATGAGCAGTTCTTC
.,.,TRBV5-5,TRBJ2-3,CASSPGNSDTQYF,TGTGCCAGCAGCCCCGGGAACTCAGATACGCAGTATTTT
TRBD1,.,TRBV2,TRBJ2-7,CASSARTGGYEQYF,TGTGCCAGCAGTGCCCGGACAGGGGGCTACGAGCAGTACTTC
TRBD1,.,TRBV25-1,TRBJ1-1,CAIPRDRASEAFF,TGTGCCATTCCCCGGGACAGGGCGTCTGAAGCTTTCTTT
.,.,TRBV25-1,TRBJ2-7,CASKSQGERNEQYF,TGTGCCAGCAAAAGTCAAGGGGAACGTAACGAGCAGTACTTC
.,.,TRBV20-1,TRBJ2-1,CSASERNEQFF,TGCAGTGCTAGTGAGCGGAATGAGCAGTTCTTC
TRBD1,.,TRBV28,TRBJ2-7,CASSWDRRVSYEQYF,TGTGCCAGCAGTTGGGACAGACGAGTCTCCTACGAGCAGTACTTC
TRBD2,.,TRBV6-4,TRBJ2-3,CASSPLAGAISDTQYF,TGTGCCAGCAGTCCTCTAGCGGGAGCGATATCAGATACGCAGTATTTT
TRBD2,.,TRBV5-1,TRBJ2-2,CASSFSGRANTGELFF,TGCGCCAGCAGCTTTAGCGGGAGGGCGAACACCGGGGAGCTGTTTTTT
.,.,TRBV28,TRBJ2-3,CASSFTKAGRTQYF,TGTGCCAGCAGCTTTACCAAAGCGGGTAGGACGCAGTATTTT
TRBD1,.,TRBV15,TRBJ2-7,CATSKGQLYEQYF,TGTGCCACCAGTAAGGGACAGCTGTACGAGCAGTACTTC
TRBD1,.,TRBV28,TRBJ2-1,CASWEQGAQYNEQFF,TGTGCCAGTTGGGAACAGGGGGCTCAGTACAATGAGCAGTTCTTC
TRBD2,.,TRBV11-2,TRBJ2-1,CASSSPPSSGRYNEQFF,TGTGCCAGCAGCTCCCCCCCCTCTAGCGGGAGATACAATGAGCAGTTCTTC
.,.,TRBV27,TRBJ1-1,CASSLWGQVNTEAFF,TGTGCCAGCAGTTTATGGGGCCAGGTGAACACTGAAGCTTTCTTT
.,few,TRBV7-9,TRBJ2-5,CASSSGQYQETQYF,TGTGCCAGCAGCTCCGGACAGTACCAAGAGACCCAGTACTTC
.,.,TRBV2,TRBJ1-2,CASAGGYTF,TGTGCCAGCGCCGGTGGCTACACCTTC
.,once,TRBV11-3,TRBJ2-7,CASSLTGSVGEQYF,TGTGCCAGCAGCTTGACAGGTTCTGTGGGCGAGCAGTACTTC
.,.,TRBV5-5,TRBJ1-5,CASSLAPTEWKHF,TGTGCCAGCAGCTTGGCCCCCACGGAATGGAAGCATTTT
.,.,TRBV5-4,TRBJ2-2,CASSFPVDAANTGELFF,TGTGCCAGCAGCTTCCCAGTGGACGCCGCGAACACCGGGGAGCTGTTTTTT
.,.,TRBV6-1,TRBJ1-2,CASSERQDYGYTF,TGTGCCAGCAGTGAACGGCAGGACTATGGCTACACCTTC